The T cell receptor beta chain described here comes from a study of T cells after yellow fever vaccination. Study results and caveats: Weaker overall, the secondary response nonetheless peaked faster (day 5 versus 15). Reappearance after the booster was seen for most primary-vaccination clones, at about 95% CD4 and 70% to 90% CD8.

This clonotype was seen many times. The target antigen is unknown. Mismatch with germline at one junction end may stem from a read error. The germline CDR1 and CDR2 sequences are SGHVS and FQNEAQ. The CDR3 runs 15 residues. TCRdb redid the calling of the 5' RACE reads with MiXCR, one entry per CDR3 protein. In the table there are about 630,000 distinct CDR3 sequences, approximately 13% of which are singletons. The sample consisted of PBMCs, taken on the day of the yellow fever booster vaccination. The gene calls are TRBV7-8 and TRBJ2-1, with D unclear. This TCR was recovered from a young man who received the YFV17D yellow fever vaccine. The chain's CDR3 is CASSLARSSYNEQFF. The CDR3 bases are TGCGCCAGCAGCTTGGCAAGGAGCTCCTACAATGAGCAGTTCTTC.